This is a list of T cell receptor beta chains from one sample in a study of T cells in Graves' hyperthyroidism and ophthalmopathy. TCRdb reprocessed the multiplex PCR reads with MiXCR, giving one entry per CDR3 protein. This sample has around 420,000 distinct CDR3 sequences; roughly an eighth occur once, and the top ten carry 5% to 6.5%. The material sequenced was blood. The receptors were gathered from a woman between 18 and 30 years old with Graves' hyperthyroidism. CDR3s include the opening cysteine and the closing phenylalanine or tryptophan. D genes are given only for firm matches. The size entry is marked missing in some rows and otherwise reads once, few, many or a size class.

clone size	D gene	J gene	V gene	CDR3 protein	CDR3 DNA
many	TRBD2	TRBJ2-2	TRBV20-1	CSASLVGGPRAGELFF	TGCAGTGCTAGTCTCGTGGGAGGGCCGAGGGCCGGGGAGCTGTTTTTT
.	TRBD1	TRBJ2-1	TRBV6-5	CASSYFPDEDRGNEQFF	TGTGCCAGCAGTTACTTTCCGGACGAGGACAGGGGCAATGAGCAGTTCTTC
many	.	TRBJ1-2	TRBV12-3/TRBV12-4	CASSPTRVLPYGYTF	TGTGCCAGCAGTCCGACGCGAGTGCTGCCCTATGGCTACACCTTC
.	TRBD2	TRBJ2-2	TRBV7-6	CASSPTTSGILPGELFF	TGTGCCAGCAGCCCGACGACTAGCGGGATCTTGCCTGGGGAGCTGTTTTTT
few	.	TRBJ2-2	TRBV3-1	CASSQVRGATTGELFF	TGTGCCAGCAGCCAAGTCCGGGGGGCGACCACCGGGGAGCTGTTTTTT
few	.	TRBJ2-4	TRBV28	CASSLPEAKNIQYF	TGTGCCAGCAGTTTACCGGAAGCCAAAAACATTCAGTACTTC
many	.	TRBJ2-7	TRBV27	CASSLSFPETYEQYF	TGTGCCAGCAGTTTATCGTTCCCAGAAACCTACGAGCAGTACTTC
.	TRBD1	TRBJ1-1	TRBV6-1	CASSLQWGGQHTLNEAFF	TGTGCCAGCAGTTTACAGTGGGGGGGACAGCACACATTGAATGAAGCTTTCTTT
.	TRBD1	TRBJ2-5	TRBV12-3/TRBV12-4	CASSWVKGTVKETQYF	TGTGCCAGCAGTTGGGTTAAAGGGACAGTGAAAGAGACCCAGTACTTC
many	.	TRBJ2-3	TRBV27	CASQGRGTDTQYF	TGTGCCAGCCAGGGGCGGGGCACAGATACGCAGTATTTT